The 22 T cell receptor beta chains below were found in one sample sequenced in a study of blood T cell repertoires in COVID-19. Using immunoSEQ multiplex PCR, the repertoire was profiled, and TCRdb retains in-frame clones only, with some absent. The table shows about 54,000 clones, with more than 75% occurring only once. The source material was peripheral blood. These receptors originate from a human donor in a cohort sampled during active COVID-19.

The chain joins TRBV3-1 (or the pseudogene TRBV3-2) to TRBJ1-2, with 10 bases fitting TRBD1. The CDR3 covers 14 residues. Trimming at V came to 4 bases and at J to 8 bases, leaving 7 bases not matched to a gene. Germline loops: CDR1 LGHDT, CDR2 YNNKEL (reference sequence). The CDR3 nucleotides are TGTGCCAGCAGCCGCAGACAGGGGGCCAGCGGCTACACCTTC. Protein: CASSRRQGASGYTF.

Here the CDR3 reads CASRAGETQYF. For the CDR3, the DNA is TGTGCCAGCAGGGCCGGGGAGACCCAGTACTTC. The chain links TRBV2 to TRBJ2-5; unclear D gene. The ends were cut back, 6 bases at V and 5 bases at J, with 7 bases in the middle. The CDR3 sequence is 11 residues long. Germline CDR1 and CDR2: SNHLY and FYNNEI.

V gene TRBV5-6 combines with J gene TRBJ2-3; perhaps TRBD2 as D (5 bases). V gave up 4 bases and J gave up 3 bases, with 9 bases separating them. CDR3 length: 13 residues. Germline CDR1 and CDR2: SGHDT and YYEEEE. The CDR3 loop reads CASSPVATDTQYF. CDR3 sequence (DNA): TGTGCCAGCAGCCCGGTAGCGACAGATACGCAGTATTTT. Combining the CDR3 with reference TRBV5-6 and TRBJ2-3 gives the whole variable domain DAGVTQSPTHLIKTRGQQVTLRCSPKSGHDTVSWYQQALGQGPQFIFQYYEEEERQRGNFPDRFSGHQFPNYSSELNVNALLLGDSALYLCASSPVATDTQYFGPGTRLTVL.

The chain combines TRBV6-5 with TRBJ1-4; tentatively, D is TRBD1 (5 bases). Germline values: CDR1 MNHEY, CDR2 SVGAGI. V was pared by 5 bases and J by 5 bases, with 12 bases between. CDR3 length: 14 residues. CDR3 region: CASSPRVLNEKLFF. CDR3 sequence (DNA): TGTGCCAGCAGTCCCAGGGTTTTGAATGAAAAACTGTTTTTT.

This clone was recorded only once. This sequence joins TRBV28 and TRBJ2-2; TRBD2 aligns across 12 bases. Trimming cost V 5 bases and J 2 bases; bases outside gene matches: 6. The V gene's germline CDR1 is MDHEN and CDR2 SYDVKM. The CDR3 is 17 residues long. The DNA of the CDR3 is TGTGCCAGCAGTCTAGGACTAGCGGGATTAAACACCGGGGAGCTGTTTTTT. Residues: CASSLGLAGLNTGELFF.

This chain uses TRBV5-4 with TRBJ2-2; TRBD1 might be the D (6 bases). The CDR3 extends over 16 amino acids. CDR1 is SGHNT and CDR2 is YYREEE in the germline V gene (reference sequence). Trimming took off 6 bases at V and 5 bases at J, with 20 bases between the two ends. The CDR3: CASTFGGVGQTGELFF. For the CDR3, the DNA is TGTGCCAGCACCTTTGGGGGCGTGGGGCAAACCGGGGAGCTGTTTTTT.

The CDR3 DNA reads TGTGCCAGCAGTTCCGGGGGGGGGTACGAGCAGTACTTC. Translation: CASSSGGGYEQYF. The chain couples TRBV28 to TRBJ2-7; 8 bases line up with TRBD2. The ends lost 4 bases at V and 4 bases at J; junction bases unmatched: 3. The CDR3 loop spans 13 amino acids. Per germline, CDR1 MDHEN and CDR2 SYDVKM.

This clone was counted only a few times. The chain employs TRBV18 and TRBJ1-2; D may be TRBD1 (6 bases). The ends were cut back, 5 bases at V and 6 bases at J, with 13 bases in the middle. This CDR3 has 13 amino acids. Germline V lookup: CDR1 KGHSH, CDR2 LQKENI. CDR3 nucleotides: TGTGCCAGCTCAAGCCAGGGGAGGGATGGCTACACCTTC. This encodes CASSSQGRDGYTF.

V usage is TRBV9 and J usage is TRBJ2-2; possibly TRBD1 for D (6 bases). V was cut by 1 base and J by 5 bases, with 15 bases left in between. This CDR3 has 16 amino acids. Germline CDR1 is SGDLS and CDR2 is YYNGEE. The CDR3 loop reads CASSVLQGVGTGELFF. The CDR3 DNA reads TGTGCCAGCAGCGTACTACAGGGTGTTGGGACCGGGGAGCTGTTTTTT.

This chain joins TRBV6-5 and TRBJ1-3, with D hard to call. The CDR3 consists of 15 residues. Trimming removed 4 bases at V and 0 bases at J, with 10 bases between. Germline V gene data show CDR1 as MNHEY and CDR2 as SVGAGI. The CDR3: CASSFQHDSGNTIYF. As DNA, the CDR3 is TGTGCCAGCAGTTTCCAACATGACTCTGGAAACACCATATATTTT.

This chain uses TRBV2 with TRBJ1-5; D is unclear. This CDR3 has 13 amino acids. V was trimmed by 4 bases and J by 7 bases, leaving 11 bases between them. Germline V gene sequence: CDR1 SNHLY, CDR2 FYNNEI. CDR3 protein: CASSGTNPQPQHF. Here the CDR3 DNA reads TGTGCCAGCAGTGGAACTAACCCCCAGCCCCAGCATTTT.

The gene calls are TRBV24-1 and TRBJ2-2, with D perhaps matching TRBD2 (6 bases). With 1 base removed from V and 6 bases from J, the gap between germline ends came to 14 bases. CDR1 and CDR2 from the germline V gene are KGHDR and SFDVKD. The CDR3 runs to 16 residues. The CDR3 loop is CATSDLSSEGPGELFF. As DNA, the CDR3 is TGTGCCACCAGTGATTTAAGCTCGGAGGGACCCGGGGAGCTGTTTTTT.

V is TRBV7-2 and J is TRBJ2-3; 10 bases fit TRBD2. Unmatched junction bases numbered 2, after V lost 0 bases and J lost 5 bases. Per the germline V gene, CDR1 is SGHTA and CDR2 is FQGNSA. This CDR3 is 15 amino acids long. In DNA form, the CDR3 reads TGTGCCAGCAGCTTAGCAGCGGGAGGGGTAGATACGCAGTATTTT. This codes for CASSLAAGGVDTQYF.

V is TRBV5-6 and J is TRBJ2-5, with TRBD1 as a possible D gene (5 bases). This CDR3 contains 14 residues. From germline, CDR1 is SGHDT and CDR2 YYEEEE. V was trimmed by 2 bases and J by 1 base, leaving 9 bases between them. CDR3 in DNA: TGTGCCAGCAGCTTACAGGCCAGCCAAGAGACCCAGTACTTC. As protein: CASSLQASQETQYF.

The count of this clone is one. The chain is built from TRBV5-6 and TRBJ2-7; the D gene is possibly TRBD2 (6 bases). Trimming took 2 bases from V and 2 from J, leaving 14 bases between them. Looked up from germline, CDR1 is SGHDT and CDR2 is YYEEEE. This CDR3 spans 15 amino acids. This CDR3 is CASSFRRGKAYEQYF. CDR3 bases: TGTGCCAGCAGCTTTAGGCGCGGGAAAGCCTACGAGCAGTACTTC.

This clone appeared once. The chain couples TRBV7-3 to TRBJ2-1; maybe TRBD2 (7 bases). Germline-derived CDR1 and CDR2 are SGHTA and FQGTGA. CDR3 length: 15 residues. V lost 5 bases, J lost 2 bases, and 13 bases lay in between. This chain's CDR3 is CASSRGGDTYNEQFF. The CDR3, as DNA: TGTGCCAGCAGCCGAGGGGGGGATACCTACAATGAGCAGTTCTTC.

This clone has only one observation. The chain combines TRBV24-1 with TRBJ1-5; weak D call: TRBD1 (5 bases). Germline CDR1 and CDR2: KGHDR and SFDVKD. The V end lost 9 bases, the J end lost 6 bases, and 11 bases lay between the germline ends. The CDR3 consists of 12 residues. The CDR3 DNA reads TGTGCCACCGGGGGGGGAGGTCAGCCCCAGCATTTT. Amino acids: CATGGGGQPQHF.

The V gene is TRBV7-8, the J gene TRBJ1-2; TRBD1 matches at 7 bases. The length of the CDR3 is 14 residues. From germline, CDR1 is SGHVS and CDR2 FQNEAQ. V shed 5 bases and J 0 bases; nucleotides not matched to a gene: 3. DNA for the CDR3: TGTGCCAGCAGCCGGGACAGCTCTAACTATGGCTACACCTTC. The encoded protein is CASSRDSSNYGYTF. Complete variable domain (other parts from reference TRBV7-8 and TRBJ1-2): GAGVSQSPRYKVAKRGQDVALRCDPISGHVSLFWYQQALGQGPEFLTYFQNEAQLDKSGLPSDRFFAERPEGSVSTLKIQRTQQEDSAVYLCASSRDSSNYGYTFGSGTRLTVV.

The chain carries TRBV5-1 and TRBJ1-3; D is uncertain. Germline CDR1 and CDR2: SGHRS and YFSETQ. CDR3 size: 17 residues. Trimming removed 0 bases from V and 0 bases from J, with 13 bases in between. CDR3 protein: CASSLEVATRSGNTIYF. As DNA, the CDR3 is TGCGCCAGCAGCTTGGAGGTAGCAACTCGCTCTGGAAACACCATATATTTT.

This chain connects TRBV5-1 to TRBJ2-3; 7 nucleotides agree with TRBD1. J was trimmed by 5 bases and V by 2 bases; bases with no gene match: 8. The CDR3 contains 15 residues. Germline values: CDR1 SGHRS, CDR2 YFSETQ. The CDR3 sequence: CASSLGRGRLDTQYF. CDR3 DNA: TGCGCCAGCAGCTTAGGAAGGGGGCGCCTAGATACGCAGTATTTT.

The chain links TRBV6-5 to TRBJ2-3, with D perhaps matching TRBD1 (7 bases). There are 14 residues in the CDR3. Germline CDR1 reads MNHEY; CDR2 reads SVGAGI. V lost 8 bases, J lost 4 bases, and 16 bases lay in between. DNA for the CDR3: TGTGCCAGCTTGGAGGGGGCAGGGGCAGATACGCAGTATTTT. Its translation is CASLEGAGADTQYF.

The chain recombines TRBV7-2 with TRBJ2-1; 12 nucleotides align to TRBD2. Losses at the gene ends were 4 bases for V and 6 bases for J; bases not matched to a gene: 13. CDR3 length: 18 amino acids. Germline CDR1 is SGHTA and CDR2 is FQGNSA. DNA for the CDR3: TGTGCCAGCAGCTCCGCAGAGACTAGCGGGAGAAATAGCAATGAGCAGTTCTTC. Translated, it gives CASSSAETSGRNSNEQFF.